This T cell receptor (beta chain) is drawn from a study of T cells in Graves' hyperthyroidism and ophthalmopathy (dated by TCRdb to the late 2010s). At the level of the whole study: Peripheral blood was sampled at the time of initial diagnosis, prior to any treatment. To identify TCR V-J signatures that set the groups apart, the researchers used a discovery cohort of 100 patients, made up of 43 with Graves' ophthalmopathy and around 58 with stable Graves' hyperthyroidism. An independent validation cohort of about 19 hyperthyroidism patients and over 15 patients who later progressed to ophthalmopathy tested prospective prediction of ophthalmopathy. The roughly 94 discovery patients were randomly divided into training and test sets at a 7:3 ratio. Thyroid tissue and blood T-cell repertoires from roughly six Graves' hyperthyroidism patients were also compared in the study. After blood sampling, hyperthyroidism patients were treated with methimazole at a starting dose of 30 mg daily, and ophthalmopathy patients were treated with high-dose intravenous methylprednisolone. TCR Vbeta CDR3 sequencing of approximately 140 peripheral blood samples (under 45 ophthalmopathy, 75 to 80 hyperthyroidism and roughly 17 progressor patients) is reported in the paper. Paper-wide results and their limitations: No statistical method was used to fix the sample size in advance, and group allocation was not hidden from the investigators. Ophthalmopathy was separated from stable hyperthyroidism by a 13 V-J signature model, with over 85% sensitivity and 81% to 82% specificity obtained in cross-validation and 80%/75% obtained in testing. During validation, the model predicted progression to ophthalmopathy a median of about 6.5 months ahead of onset, with almost 71% sensitivity and 72% to 80% specificity. Blood samples also contained most of the expanded thyroid clonotypes (frequency above 0.001), which suggests that blood repertoires may reflect thyroid immune responses.

The germline V gene yields ENHRY for CDR1 and SYGVKD for CDR2. Trimming removed 3 bases from V and 6 bases from J; the gene matches leave 10 bases unexplained. Counted from cysteine to phenylalanine, this CDR3 has 15 amino acids. CDR3 DNA is the only sequence kept; it has 45 bases, read in frame from the first base. This clonotype was counted at least ten times. The antigen it recognizes is unknown. No qualities accompany the bases; no much larger clone lies one base away. The TCR beta CDR3 regions were amplified from the RNA transcripts. For the first round of RT-PCR on the TCR CDR3, the HTBI primer set was used together with the Qiagen OneStep RT-PCR kit. Libraries were constructed in a second round of multiplex PCR, after which size selection and purification were performed. Libraries were sequenced paired-end with 100 bp reads on an Illumina HiSeq2000. The study's processing was this. Raw data were processed with SOAPnuke, discarding reads with adapters, uncalled bases, mean Phred below 15, or no exact constant-primer or identifier match. COPE v1.2.5 was used to merge the high-quality paired reads, and each unique nucleotide sequence was defined as a clonotype. Clonotypes were aligned to IMGT TRBV, TRBD and TRBJ reference segments using MiTCR v1.1. The analysis was restricted to V-J combinations with a frequency above 0.0001, which together covered just over 99% of the repertoires. The TCS score was defined as the ratio of F50 (clonal expansion) to E x V (chaos), calculated using BLOSUM62-based TCRdist between CDR3 peptides within each V-J. Welch's t-statistics and random forest reduced just over 500 V-J features to 13, which were used in a naive Bayes classifier (R e1071). Through fastp at Q25 and MiXCR, TCRdb rebuilt clones from the public reads, retaining in-frame beta chains. CDR3 protein duplicates are merged, each entry listing the most common genes and DNA. TCRdb's processing, not the authors', yielded these V and J calls. Present in this sample are 400,000 or so distinct CDR3 sequences, more than 12% of which were seen just once. The ten largest account for around 20% of the sample.

Ophthalmopathy patients had moderately to severely active disease, with a Clinical Activity Score of 3 or more, a NOSPECS grade of 4 or more, and a disease duration of less than 3 months. The study excluded patients with uncontrolled infections, other autoimmune diseases, pregnancy or lactation. Clinical symptoms, serum thyroxine and TRAb, thyroid ultrasound, and orbital computed tomography formed the basis for the diagnoses. PBMCs were separated from about 10 ml of fresh peripheral blood using Ficoll-Paque density gradient centrifugation. Total RNA was extracted using Trizol reagent, and RNA quality was assessed on an Agilent 2100 Bioanalyzer.

The sample was blood. This receptor chain uses TRBV10-3 and TRBJ1-2, with 7 junctional bases fitting TRBD1. This sequence originates from a woman in her twenties or thirties with Graves' ophthalmopathy. The nucleotides read TGTGCCATCAGTGAAGTAGACAGGGCTGGAGATGGCTACACCTTC. This encodes CAISEVDRAGDGYTF.